This T cell receptor (beta chain) derives from a study of beta chain features in type 1 diabetes. With respect to this clone: Its antigen is as yet unknown.

All of the isolated RNA was reverse transcribed, so expressed TCRB transcripts were sequenced. Assay: immunoSEQ multiplex PCR; the TCRdb copy retains only in-frame clones and omits some. The sample carries over 600,000 clones, 9.5% to 15% recorded once. Study-level findings and limits: A moderate, significant TCRB CDR3 shortening appeared in type 1 diabetes across four CD4+ subsets. Equally in patients and controls, PCR might preferentially amplify shorter templates. The analysis here could not establish whether HLA type shapes TCRB rearrangement. Type 1 diabetes patients showed fewer insertions and more deletions at VDJ junctions.

The germline V and J ends were trimmed by 0 bases and 0 bases, with 20 bases remaining between them. The germline CDR1 and CDR2 sequences are KGHSH and LQKENI. The CDR3 runs to 19 residues. The chain has TRBV18 and TRBJ2-5; D is unresolved. The sequenced sample consisted of naive CD4+ T cells from blood. This sequence was found in a young man with type 1 diabetes. This CDR3 reads CASSPPSNRSQPYQETQYF. The CDR3 DNA is TGTGCCAGCTCACCACCGTCGAACCGAAGCCAACCATACCAAGAGACCCAGTACTTC.